One sample yielded the 21 T cell receptor beta chains listed below, sequenced in a study of CXCR3-negative and CXCR3-positive naive CD8 T cells. Through 5' RACE with UMI labels, the TRB cDNA libraries were prepared. Using the 5' RACE reads, TCRdb records one entry per CDR3 protein without DNA. This listing includes around 81,000 distinct CDR3 sequences. The sequenced material came from naive CXCR3- CD8+ T cells from blood. Subset: CD45RO-CCR7+CD27+CD95- naive CD8+ T cells lacking CXCR3 (TNR3-). These receptors all stem from a human donor in good health. Some clones in this sample may be carry-over from other donors' samples.

The CDR3 region is CASSYRQGTTYEQYF. V is TRBV6-2 or TRBV6-3 and J is TRBJ2-7. The CDR3 spans 15 residues. In germline, CDR1 is MNHEY, CDR2 SVGEGT.

The V gene is TRBV27, the J gene TRBJ2-2. CDR1 is MNHEY, CDR2 SMNVEV, per germline (reference sequence). The CDR3 runs 14 residues. This chain's CDR3 is CASTTLTATGELFF.

The chain carries TRBV29-1 and TRBJ1-2. CDR3 size: 12 residues. CDR1 and CDR2 from the germline V gene are SQVTM and ANQGSEA. The CDR3 protein is CSVEGLEYGYTF. The complete variable domain, with remaining parts taken from reference TRBV29-1 and TRBJ1-2, reads SAVISQKPSRDICQRGTSLTIQCQVDSQVTMMFWYRQQPGQSLTLIATANQGSEATYESGFVIDKFPISRPNLTFSTLTVSNMSPEDSSIYLCSVEGLEYGYTFGSGTRLTVV.

V gene TRBV29-1 combines with J gene TRBJ1-1; TCRdb returns TRBD1, unconfirmable since there is no DNA. Germline V gene lookup returns CDR1 SQVTM and CDR2 ANQGSEA. The CDR3 is made up of 15 amino acids. The CDR3 is CSVYGDLRLNTEAFF.

This chain connects TRBV11-2 to TRBJ2-1; lacking DNA, the TRBD1 call made by TCRdb goes unchecked. The germline CDR1 and CDR2 sequences are SGHAT and FQNNGV. The CDR3 runs to 16 residues. CDR3 loop: CASSLDWRQGSNEQFF.

The CDR3 region is CASSPWEGWNGYTF. The chain couples TRBV11-2 to TRBJ1-2. This CDR3 is built from 14 residues. CDR1 is SGHAT and CDR2 is FQNNGV in the germline V gene.

This CDR3 is CSGRTGIEYNEQFF. This chain links TRBV29-1 with TRBJ2-1; TCRdb names TRBD1, which stays unverified in the absence of DNA. The germline V gene encodes CDR1 SQVTM and CDR2 ANQGSEA. The CDR3 totals 14 residues.

The V call is TRBV12-3 or TRBV12-4, the J call TRBJ2-4; TCRdb names TRBD1, which stays unverified in the absence of DNA. This CDR3 is built from 14 residues. CDR3 protein: CASSFDGRGNIQYF.

The chain joins TRBV4-2 to TRBJ2-7. Germline values: CDR1 LGHNA, CDR2 YNFKEQ. This CDR3 region has 12 residues. The CDR3 here is CASSQVPYEQYF.

This sequence joins TRBV14 and TRBJ2-2; TCRdb designates TRBD2, a call that cannot be tested without DNA. CDR1 SGHDN and CDR2 FVKESK come from the germline V gene. The CDR3 is 14 residues long. The CDR3 loop reads CASSQRRPFEELFF. Looking up the rest from reference TRBV14 and TRBJ2-2 gives the full variable domain: EAGVTQFPSHSVIEKGQTVTLRCDPISGHDNLYWYRRVMGKEIKFLLHFVKESKQDESGMPNNRFLAERTGGTYSTLKVQPAELEDSGVYFCASSQRRPFEELFFGEGSRLTVL.

The rearrangement joins TRBV12-5 to TRBJ2-1; the TRBD1 assignment by TCRdb is unverifiable without DNA. Germline CDR1 reads LGHNT; CDR2 reads FRNRAP. The CDR3 contains 14 residues. The CDR3 spells CASGFSTVYNEQFF.

The chain uses TRBV18 and TRBJ2-7; TCRdb selects TRBD2, and the lack of DNA leaves this call unchecked. Looked up from germline, CDR1 is KGHSH and CDR2 is LQKENI. CDR3 size: 16 residues. CDR3 protein: CASSSTGGIPSYEQYF.

This chain joins TRBV4-3 and TRBJ2-1; TCRdb's D gene call, TRBD2, goes unchecked for lack of DNA. This CDR3 has 19 amino acids. The germline CDR1 and CDR2 sequences are LGHNA and YSLEER. The CDR3 here is CASSQALAGGLVAYNEQFF.

This rearrangement joins TRBV28 to TRBJ2-7. CDR1 and CDR2 from the germline V gene are MDHEN and SYDVKM. The CDR3 contains 15 residues. The CDR3 protein is CASSLEGILPYEQYF.

The V gene is TRBV6-6, the J gene TRBJ2-1; the TCRdb call, TRBD1, lacks DNA for checking. This CDR3 has 16 residues. Looked up from germline, CDR1 is MNHNY and CDR2 is SVGAGI (reference sequence). The CDR3 spells CASSHWDQARYNEQFF.

This sequence joins TRBV5-1 and TRBJ2-1; absent DNA, TCRdb's TRBD2 call cannot be checked. The CDR3 loop spans 13 amino acids. Germline V gene data show CDR1 as SGHRS and CDR2 as YFSETQ. Here the CDR3 reads CASSLGPLDEQFF.

The rearrangement uses TRBV12-3 or TRBV12-4 and TRBJ2-3; TCRdb designates TRBD1, a call that cannot be tested without DNA. CDR3 length: 13 amino acids. CDR3: CASSRQEVDTQYF.

The chain recombines TRBV5-6 with TRBJ1-2; the TCRdb call, TRBD1, lacks DNA for checking. CDR3 length: 12 amino acids. Looked up from germline, CDR1 is SGHDT and CDR2 is YYEEEE. CDR3 protein: CASSSTGADYTF.

CDR3 in amino acids: CASSYDSSGASYNEQFF. The chain combines TRBV6-5 with TRBJ2-1; checking the TCRdb D call of TRBD2 is not possible without DNA. Germline assignment: CDR1 MNHEY and CDR2 SVGAGI. This CDR3 region has 17 residues.

V and J are TRBV20-1 and TRBJ2-5; the TRBD1 assignment by TCRdb is unverifiable without DNA. The CDR3 consists of 16 residues. Germline CDR1 DFQATT, CDR2 SNEGSKA (reference sequence). CDR3 residues: CSAQGAGPTHQETQYF.

This chain links TRBV4-3 with TRBJ1-2; without DNA, the TCRdb call of TRBD1 cannot be checked. Germline V gives CDR1 LGHNA, CDR2 YSLEER. The CDR3 is made up of 16 amino acids. The CDR3: CASSDGTGGSLYGYTF.